The 10 T cell receptor beta chains given below trace back to one sample, sequenced in a study of T-cell reconstitution after alpha-beta-depleted transplantation in children. Unique molecular identifiers were used in preparing the TCRbeta library. One entry per CDR3 protein results from TCRdb running MiXCR on the PCR reads. The profile shows fewer than 20,000 distinct CDR3 sequences, around 8.3% of them singletons. Material: PBMCs, mostly from graft donor cells, obtained 60 days after TCRalphabeta/CD19-depleted stem cell transplant. Source of these receptors: a boy less than two years old who had a stem cell transplant for Wiskott-Aldrich syndrome, so the T cells may come from the graft donor.

This clonotype was picked up many times. The chain uses TRBV29-1 and TRBJ2-7, with a tentative D call TRBD2 (5 bases). V lost 5 bases and J lost 6, with 17 bases in between. This CDR3 has 13 residues. Germline CDR1 is SQVTM and CDR2 is ANQGSEA. The CDR3 DNA reads as TGCAGCGTTTCTTGGATCGGGGTGGGCGAGCAGTACTTC. Translated, it gives CSVSWIGVGEQYF.

V and J are TRBV18 and TRBJ2-6; D ambiguous. Germline V gene data show CDR1 as KGHSH and CDR2 as LQKENI. Trimming cost V 2 bases and J 2 bases, with 13 bases left between them. This CDR3 is built from 17 residues. The DNA for the CDR3 is TGTGCCAGCTCACCATTTGTTGAGACGGCTGGGGCCAACGTCCTGACTTTC. This gives the protein CASSPFVETAGANVLTF.

There are many counts of this clonotype. The CDR3: CSARSGPYNEQFF. The CDR3 DNA sequence: TGCAGTGCTAGAAGCGGCCCCTACAATGAGCAGTTCTTC. V is TRBV20-1 and J is TRBJ2-1; maybe TRBD2 (5 bases). Germline V CDR1 and CDR2: DFQATT, SNEGSKA (reference sequence). V was pared by 2 bases and J by 2 bases, with 7 bases between. The CDR3 is 13 residues long.

J is TRBJ2-3 and V is TRBV5-1, with D maybe TRBD1 (5 bases). The V gene lost 1 base and the J gene lost 0 bases, with 9 bases spanning the gap. Germline V gene sequence: CDR1 SGHRS, CDR2 YFSETQ. There are 15 residues in the CDR3. The CDR3 reads CASSLKGMSTDTQYF. CDR3 bases: TGCGCCAGCAGCTTGAAGGGGATGAGCACAGATACGCAGTATTTT.

This clonotype has ten or more counts. This chain joins TRBV5-1 and TRBJ2-2; TRBD1 agrees at 10 bases. Germline CDR1 SGHRS, CDR2 YFSETQ. V lost 3 bases and J lost 5; bases outside the gene matches: 4. CDR3 size: 15 residues. The CDR3 DNA is TGCGCCAGCAGCTACGTGGACAGGGGGACCGGGGAGCTGTTTTTT. Amino acid sequence: CASSYVDRGTGELFF.

This clonotype was counted ten times or more. The chain employs TRBV10-3 and TRBJ2-3; no clear D. CDR1 and CDR2 from the germline V gene are ENHRY and SYGVKD. Trimming stripped 10 bases from V and 2 bases from J, with 13 bases between. The CDR3 runs to 13 residues. The CDR3 loop is CATRSTDTDTQYF. CDR3 DNA sequence: TGTGCCACCCGATCCACAGACACAGATACGCAGTATTTT.

The rearrangement joins TRBV5-6 to TRBJ2-5; D gene unclear. The CDR3 totals 14 residues. V was trimmed by 0 bases and J by 9 bases, leaving 15 bases between them. The germline V gene has CDR1 SGHDT and CDR2 YYEEEE. This CDR3 reads CASSLAGGEWAQYF. The DNA for the CDR3 is TGTGCCAGCAGCTTGGCGGGTGGGGAATGGGCCCAGTACTTC.

This clonotype was seen a few times. The chain uses TRBV27 and TRBJ2-1; 8 bases fit TRBD1. The CDR3 sequence is 14 residues long. Germline V lookup: CDR1 MNHEY, CDR2 SMNVEV (reference sequence). J lost 4 bases, V lost 4 bases, and 3 bases had no gene match. DNA of the CDR3: TGTGCCAGCAGTTCACAGGGGGATTACAATGAGCAGTTCTTC. It is translated as CASSSQGDYNEQFF.

This clonotype appeared a few times. V is TRBV27 and J is TRBJ1-5; perhaps TRBD1 as D (6 bases). Per the germline V gene, CDR1 is MNHEY and CDR2 is SMNVEV (reference sequence). The CDR3 totals 15 residues. V lost 8 bases, J lost 2 bases, and 16 bases lay in between. This CDR3 is CASGYTGRGNQPQHF. The CDR3, as DNA: TGTGCCAGCGGGTACACAGGGCGGGGCAATCAGCCCCAGCATTTT.

This clonotype was found many times. The V call is TRBV15, the J call TRBJ2-5, with D uncertain. Per the germline V gene, CDR1 is LNHNV and CDR2 is YYDKDF (reference sequence). Trimming took 1 base from V and 1 from J, leaving 13 bases between them. The CDR3 is made up of 16 amino acids. The CDR3 is CATSRVQLTFQETQYF. The CDR3 DNA reads TGTGCCACCAGCAGAGTCCAGTTAACTTTCCAAGAGACCCAGTACTTC.